A single sample is the source of the 30 T cell receptor beta chains below, sequenced in a study of CD8+ T cells in alopecia areata. RNA extraction and reverse transcription yielded cDNA as sequencing template. Only in-frame clones appear in the TCRdb table, and some are missing; sequencing was by immunoSEQ multiplex PCR. The table has around 170,000 clones, 51% seen once. Noted treatment: oral pan-JAK inhibitor, 5-10 mg twice daily. The starting material was CD8+ T cells sorted from blood, obtained between weeks 51 and 52, from a patient treated with tofacitinib. These receptors all come from a human donor with alopecia areata.

DNA of the CDR3: TGCAGCGTTGGCCCGGGTGACGCGTATTATGGCTACACCTTC. This gives the protein CSVGPGDAYYGYTF. The V call is TRBV29-1, the J call TRBJ1-2; D is ambiguous. The CDR3 runs 14 residues. Germline CDR1 reads SQVTM; CDR2 reads ANQGSEA. With 4 bases removed from V and 5 bases from J, the gap between germline ends came to 17 bases.

The V and J genes are TRBV2 and TRBJ2-2, with unresolved D. The CDR3 sequence is 13 residues long. Germline values: CDR1 SNHLY, CDR2 FYNNEI. V dropped 4 bases and J dropped 1 base, with 4 bases sitting between them. The CDR3 nucleotides are TGTGCCAGCAGTGGACAGAACACCGGGGAGCTGTTTTTT. Translation gives CASSGQNTGELFF. Together with reference TRBV2 and TRBJ2-2, the CDR3 gives the full variable domain: EPEVTQTPSHQVTQMGQEVILRCVPISNHLYFYWYRQILGQKVEFLVSFYNNEISEKSEIFDDQFSVERPDGSNFTLKIRSTKLEDSAMYFCASSGQNTGELFFGEGSRLTVL.

CDR3 DNA: TGTGCCAGTAGTCCGATCACAGTGAACACTGAAGCTTTCTTT. This gives the protein CASSPITVNTEAFF. The chain links TRBV19 to TRBJ1-1; D is uncertain. V lost 5 bases, J lost 0 bases, and 10 bases lay in between. The CDR3 runs 14 residues. The germline gives CDR1 LNHDA, CDR2 SQIVND (reference sequence).

This chain joins TRBV5-6 and TRBJ1-1; D gene ambiguous. Germline V gene sequence: CDR1 SGHDT, CDR2 YYEEEE. The CDR3 runs 14 residues. Between the trimmed V and J ends, which lost 0 bases and 4 bases, there was a span of 10 bases. The DNA of the CDR3 is TGTGCCAGCAGCTTGGATCGGGTAACCACTGAAGCTTTCTTT. Residues: CASSLDRVTTEAFF.

In this sample, this clone turned up a few times. Other DNA sequences from this sample encode an identical CDR3 as well. The V call is TRBV29-1, the J call TRBJ2-7; D possibly corresponds to TRBD1 (6 bases). The CDR3 has 11 residues. Trimming took 7 bases from V and 3 from J, leaving 10 bases between them. Germline V gives CDR1 SQVTM, CDR2 ANQGSEA. The DNA for the CDR3 is TGCAGCGGACAAGGGGGCTACGAGCAGTACTTC. It yields the protein CSGQGGYEQYF.

The gene calls are TRBV23-1 and TRBJ1-1; no definite D call. TRBV23-1 is annotated as an ORF whose role is uncertain. This CDR3 spans 14 amino acids. Trimming shortened V by 2 bases and J by 0 bases, and 7 bases separated the two germline ends. The CDR3: CASSQDEMNTEAFF. CDR3 nucleotides: TGCGCCAGCAGTCAAGACGAGATGAACACTGAAGCTTTCTTT.

The chain couples TRBV9 to TRBJ1-1; D uncertain. The CDR3 length is 13 residues. The V gene's germline CDR1 is SGDLS and CDR2 YYNGEE. V was shortened by 2 bases and J by 4 bases, with 9 bases between the two germline ends. CDR3 amino acids: CASSVGWGTEAFF. Written as DNA, the CDR3 is TGTGCCAGCAGCGTCGGGTGGGGCACTGAAGCTTTCTTT. The full variable domain, rest sourced from reference TRBV9 and TRBJ1-1, is DSGVTQTPKHLITATGQRVTLRCSPRSGDLSVYWYQQSLDQGLQFLIQYYNGEERAKGNILERFSAQQFPDLHSELNLSSLELGDSALYFCASSVGWGTEAFFGQGTRLTVV.

The chain has TRBV2 and TRBJ1-1; TRBD1 is a possible D gene (5 bases). From germline, CDR1 is SNHLY and CDR2 FYNNEI. This CDR3 has 12 residues. Trimming pared 7 bases from V and 5 bases from J, leaving 11 bases between. The CDR3 loop is CASIPGGTEAFF. DNA for the CDR3: TGTGCCAGCATCCCGGGGGGGACTGAAGCTTTCTTT.

The chain recombines TRBV2 with TRBJ1-2; 7 nucleotides line up with TRBD1. Germline loops: CDR1 SNHLY, CDR2 FYNNEI. The CDR3 has 12 residues. Trimming removed 6 bases from V and 5 bases from J; junction bases left unmatched: 3. Here the CDR3 DNA reads TGTGCCAGCAGGCTGACAGGGTATGGCTACACCTTC. Translated: CASRLTGYGYTF.

The gene calls are TRBV30 and TRBJ2-1; 14 nucleotides line up with TRBD2. Trimming removed 1 base from V and 4 bases from J; junction bases left unmatched: 3. This CDR3 contains 16 residues. From germline, CDR1 is GTSNPN and CDR2 SVGIG (reference sequence). The CDR3 reads CAWSGTSGGWYNEQFF. CDR3 DNA: TGTGCCTGGAGTGGGACTAGCGGGGGGTGGTACAATGAGCAGTTCTTC.

The genes are TRBV27 and TRBJ2-1; 8 nucleotides line up with TRBD2. J gave up 8 bases and V 1 base, and 13 bases lay outside the gene matches. Germline lookup yields CDR1 MNHEY and CDR2 SMNVEV (reference sequence). The CDR3 covers 17 residues. The CDR3 here is CASSLLKRGSVRDEQFF. DNA for the CDR3: TGTGCCAGCAGTTTATTGAAGCGGGGGTCCGTTAGGGATGAGCAGTTCTTC.

The chain combines TRBV25-1 with TRBJ1-2; D is undetermined. This CDR3 contains 11 residues. CDR1 MGHDK and CDR2 SYGVNS come from the germline V gene. V lost 4 bases to trimming and J lost 8 bases, with 8 bases between them. CDR3 bases: TGTGCCAGCAGTGTGGGTCGAGGCTACACCTTC. Protein sequence: CASSVGRGYTF.

The chain couples TRBV13 to TRBJ2-7; possible D gene TRBD1, 5 bases. CDR3 length equals 12 residues. Trimming removed 5 bases from V and 0 bases from J, with 5 bases in between. CDR1 PRHDT and CDR2 FYEKMQ come from the germline V gene (reference sequence). The CDR3 DNA is TGTGCCAGCAGCGACAGCTCCTACGAGCAGTACTTC. It translates to CASSDSSYEQYF.

The chain combines TRBV6-5 with TRBJ1-6; no definite D call. Trimming left V 0 bases short and J 7 bases short, with 1 base between. This CDR3 region has 12 residues. Germline CDR1 and CDR2: MNHEY and SVGAGI. The DNA of the CDR3 is TGTGCCAGCAGTTACTCGAATTCACCCCTCCACTTT. It encodes CASSYSNSPLHF.

This clone has a handful of counts. The rearrangement uses TRBV9 and TRBJ1-6; D uncertain. There are 15 residues in the CDR3. CDR1 is SGDLS and CDR2 is YYNGEE in the germline V gene. Trimming took 0 bases from V and 6 from J, leaving 10 bases between them. In nucleotides, the CDR3 is TGTGCCAGCAGCGTAGATCCGGATGTTAATTCACCCCTCCACTTT. It encodes CASSVDPDVNSPLHF.

This chain joins TRBV7-2 and TRBJ2-1; TRBD2 matches at 9 bases. Germline V CDR1 and CDR2: SGHTA, FQGNSA. The CDR3 contains 16 residues. V was pared by 5 bases and J by 8 bases, with 13 bases of the junction left unmatched. CDR3 DNA: TGTGCCAGCAGCCCAACGCGGGGGGGCTTCGGGGATGAGCAGTTCTTC. Protein product: CASSPTRGGFGDEQFF.

As for this clone: The CDR3 ends on some other residue instead of the conserved phenylalanine or tryptophan, so this is likely a read error. The chain combines TRBV15 with TRBJ2-2; 7 nucleotides agree with TRBD1. Germline V lookup: CDR1 LNHNV, CDR2 YYDKDF (reference sequence). Germline trimming cut 0 bases from V and 1 base from J; bases unmatched to any gene: 2. The CDR3 runs 16 residues. The CDR3 here is CATSRDRTGNTGELFL. CDR3 nucleotides: TGTGCCACCAGCAGAGATAGGACAGGGAACACCGGGGAGCTGTTTCTT.

The rearrangement uses TRBV10-3 and TRBJ2-7; D remains unclear. Germline values: CDR1 ENHRY, CDR2 SYGVKD. The CDR3 has 16 residues. Trimming took 4 bases from V and 3 from J, leaving 19 bases between them. Written as DNA, the CDR3 is TGTGCCATCAGTGGTCTGGTCGATCCCAACCACTACGAGCAGTACTTC. Translated: CAISGLVDPNHYEQYF.

The chain is built from TRBV27 and TRBJ2-3; 10 bases are shared with TRBD1. This CDR3 is built from 16 residues. The germline CDR1 and CDR2 sequences are MNHEY and SMNVEV (reference sequence). The V and J ends lost 2 bases and 3 bases, in that order; junction bases with no gene match: 5. As DNA, the CDR3 is TGTGCCAGCAGTTTACGGGACAGGGGTCGAACAGATACGCAGTATTTT. Translating gives CASSLRDRGRTDTQYF.

The V call is TRBV30, the J call TRBJ1-6; no firm D call. Per germline, CDR1 GTSNPN and CDR2 SVGIG (reference sequence). The CDR3 contains 17 residues. V gave up 7 bases and J gave up 0 bases, with 19 bases separating them. As DNA, the CDR3 is TGTGCCTACAACCCAATGGTCGTTAGCTCCTATAATTCACCCCTCCACTTT. It codes for CAYNPMVVSSYNSPLHF.

The V call is TRBV9, the J call TRBJ2-7, with D possibly being TRBD2 (5 bases). Per the germline V gene, CDR1 is SGDLS and CDR2 is YYNGEE. V shed 3 bases and J shed 6 bases, with 19 bases lying between them. The CDR3 contains 15 residues. CDR3 region: CASSEEAGEKLEQYF. CDR3 bases: TGTGCCAGCAGCGAGGAGGCAGGTGAAAAGCTCGAGCAGTACTTC. The complete variable domain, with remaining parts taken from reference TRBV9 and TRBJ2-7, reads DSGVTQTPKHLITATGQRVTLRCSPRSGDLSVYWYQQSLDQGLQFLIQYYNGEERAKGNILERFSAQQFPDLHSELNLSSLELGDSALYFCASSEEAGEKLEQYFGPGTRLTVT.

This chain joins TRBV7-8 and TRBJ2-1, with TRBD2 matching over 9 bases. The CDR3 runs to 16 residues. The V segment lost 4 bases and the J segment 4 bases; nucleotides outside the gene matches: 8. CDR1 and CDR2 (germline): SGHVS, FQNEAQ. The CDR3 region is CASSSMTSGDYNEQFF. The CDR3, as DNA: TGTGCCAGCAGCTCCATGACTAGCGGTGATTACAATGAGCAGTTCTTC.

The chain combines TRBV25-1 with TRBJ2-5; TRBD2 matches 11 bases. CDR1 is MGHDK, CDR2 SYGVNS, per germline. V lost 5 bases and J lost 2; bases outside the gene matches: 7. The CDR3 is made up of 16 amino acids. The CDR3 reads CASSSLAGGNQETQYF. The CDR3 region has the DNA TGTGCCAGCAGTTCGCTAGCGGGGGGAAATCAAGAGACCCAGTACTTC.

The rearrangement uses TRBV7-9 and TRBJ1-6; 11 bases are a match to TRBD1. J was trimmed by 8 bases and V by 5 bases; bases with no gene match: 5. CDR3 length equals 15 residues. In germline, CDR1 is SEHNR, CDR2 FQNEAQ (reference sequence). The CDR3 region has the DNA TGTGCCAGCAGCCCTGGACAGGGGGCTTATTCACCCCTCCACTTT. This codes for CASSPGQGAYSPLHF.

The J gene is TRBJ1-2, the V gene TRBV11-2, with 7 bases aligning to TRBD1. Germline CDR1 and CDR2: SGHAT and FQNNGV. With V trimmed by 5 bases and J by 4 bases, 4 bases remained unmatched. The CDR3 consists of 13 residues. The CDR3 coding sequence is TGTGCCAGCAGCCCGGGGACAGTCTATGGCTACACCTTC. Translation: CASSPGTVYGYTF.

Remarks on this clone: Distinct nucleotide sequences in the sample also encode this CDR3. The genes are TRBV18 and TRBJ1-1; no clear D. The V and J ends lost 6 bases and 0 bases respectively, with 11 bases between them. Germline V gives CDR1 KGHSH, CDR2 LQKENI. The CDR3 runs 14 residues. CDR3 sequence: CASSPDGMNTEAFF. CDR3 nucleotides: TGTGCCAGCTCCCCAGACGGAATGAACACTGAAGCTTTCTTT.

This clone was observed a few times. The same CDR3 arises from other DNA sequences in this sample as well. The chain recombines TRBV27 with TRBJ1-2; 8 nucleotides line up with TRBD1. The CDR3 length is 13 residues. V gave up 5 bases and J gave up 3 bases; unmatched junction bases: 2. CDR1 is MNHEY, CDR2 SMNVEV, per germline (reference sequence). The CDR3 sequence: CASSPGGDYGYTF. The CDR3, as DNA: TGTGCCAGCAGTCCAGGGGGCGACTATGGCTACACCTTC.

This sequence joins TRBV13 and TRBJ2-7, with 12 bases that match TRBD2. The CDR3 extends over 15 amino acids. The V segment lost 5 bases and the J segment 6 bases; nucleotides outside the gene matches: 8. CDR1 PRHDT and CDR2 FYEKMQ come from the germline V gene (reference sequence). CDR3 in amino acids: CASSLASGGASEQYF. The CDR3 DNA is TGTGCCAGCAGCCTCGCTAGCGGGGGGGCAAGCGAGCAGTACTTC.

The chain links TRBV30 to TRBJ2-5; D is unresolved. Germline CDR1 is GTSNPN and CDR2 is SVGIG (reference sequence). V was clipped by 0 bases and J by 1 base, with 9 bases between them. This CDR3 spans 14 amino acids. The CDR3, as DNA: TGTGCCTGGAGTGTCGGCGGAACCCAAGAGACCCAGTACTTC. It specifies CAWSVGGTQETQYF.

The J gene is TRBJ1-6, the V gene TRBV27; D uncertain. The CDR3 is made up of 12 amino acids. V lost 4 bases to trimming and J lost 7 bases, with 5 bases between them. Germline V gene sequence: CDR1 MNHEY, CDR2 SMNVEV (reference sequence). CDR3 amino acids: CASSWRNSPLHF. The DNA of the CDR3 is TGTGCCAGCAGTTGGCGGAATTCACCCCTCCACTTT.